Presented here are 27 T cell receptor beta chains from one specimen sequenced in a study of cytomegalovirus exposure and HLA in healthy donors. Primers: 60 Vbeta forward and 13 Jbeta reverse. The data were produced by immunoSEQ multiplex PCR, yet TCRdb's version contains in-frame clones alone and is incomplete. The sample lists approximately 170,000 clones, roughly 81% seen once, with just over 2.5% in the top ten. Sequenced input: PBMCs. The receptors here all came from a man aged 30-40 years in good health and CMV-seropositive.

The rearrangement joins TRBV19 to TRBJ1-1; 10 bases are a match to TRBD1. Trimming cost V 7 bases and J 6 bases; bases outside gene matches: 29. The CDR3 totals 21 residues. The germline V gene encodes CDR1 LNHDA and CDR2 SQIVND (reference sequence). The chain's CDR3 is CASTSLIPGQGKILPDPEAFF. The CDR3 nucleotides read TGTGCCAGTACTTCCCTCATTCCGGGACAGGGGAAAATTTTACCTGACCCTGAAGCTTTCTTT.

This sequence joins TRBV4-2 and TRBJ1-3; 11 nucleotides line up with TRBD1. The germline V gene encodes CDR1 LGHNA and CDR2 YNFKEQ. Trimming took 1 base from V and 8 from J; bases not matched to a gene: 4. There are 15 residues in the CDR3. CDR3 DNA: TGTGCCAGCAGCCAAGCGGGACAGGGGGAAGACACCATATATTTT. Residues: CASSQAGQGEDTIYF.

The chain couples TRBV30 to TRBJ2-7; D is unclear. In germline, CDR1 is GTSNPN, CDR2 SVGIG (reference sequence). Trimming shortened V by 2 bases and J by 3 bases, and 11 bases separated the two germline ends. The CDR3 is 13 amino acids. The CDR3 loop is CAWSQANSYEQYF. CDR3 coding DNA: TGTGCCTGGAGTCAGGCAAACAGCTACGAGCAGTACTTC.

The rearrangement uses TRBV5-5 and TRBJ1-5; no firm D call. The CDR3 totals 15 residues. V lost 6 bases and J 0 bases, leaving 13 bases between the germline ends. Per the germline V gene, CDR1 is SGHKS and CDR2 is YYEKEE (reference sequence). Here the CDR3 DNA reads TGTGCCAGCACCCCAACAGAGTATAGCAATCAGCCCCAGCATTTT. This gives the protein CASTPTEYSNQPQHF.

This clone has more than one count but fewer than ten. For the CDR3, the DNA is TGCGCCAGCAGCCGTAGGGGGCCCGTCACTGAAGCTTTCTTT. It yields the protein CASSRRGPVTEAFF. This chain links TRBV4-3 with TRBJ1-1; 7 nucleotides agree with TRBD1. V trimming: 4 bases; J trimming: 4 bases; junction bases outside the gene matches: 6. Per germline, CDR1 LGHNA and CDR2 YSLEER. This CDR3 region has 14 residues.

V and J are TRBV5-6 and TRBJ2-3; 7 bases agree with TRBD2. The CDR3 spans 16 residues. V lost 0 bases, J lost 4 bases, and 8 bases stayed unmatched. Germline CDR1 SGHDT, CDR2 YYEEEE. For the CDR3, the DNA is TGTGCCAGCAGCTTGGCCGGCGGGAGAAGCTCAGATACGCAGTATTTT. Protein sequence: CASSLAGGRSSDTQYF.

CDR3 sequence reads: CAWSPTTPGLEQFF. In DNA, the CDR3 is TGTGCCTGGAGTCCGACCACCCCGGGACTAGAGCAGTTCTTC. The genes are TRBV30 and TRBJ2-1; 7 nucleotides match TRBD2. J gave up 10 bases and V 2 bases, and 11 bases lay outside the gene matches. CDR1 GTSNPN and CDR2 SVGIG come from the germline V gene (reference sequence). The CDR3 is made up of 14 amino acids.

V and J are TRBV5-1 and TRBJ1-4; TRBD1 is a possible D gene (6 bases). The V end was cut by 1 base, the J end by 8 bases, with 9 bases between. Germline V gene lookup returns CDR1 SGHRS and CDR2 YFSETQ. The CDR3 covers 13 residues. CDR3 coding DNA: TGCGCCAGCAGCTTGTGGCAGGGGGAAAAACTGTTTTTT. Its translation is CASSLWQGEKLFF.

The chain recombines TRBV7-9 with TRBJ1-5; no definite D call. V gave up 0 bases and J gave up 9 bases, with 12 bases separating them. The length of the CDR3 is 14 residues. In germline, CDR1 is SEHNR, CDR2 FQNEAQ (reference sequence). The CDR3 region is CASSLATTHRPQHF. For the CDR3, the DNA is TGTGCCAGCAGCTTAGCGACTACGCATCGGCCCCAGCATTTT.

The genes are TRBV4-1 and TRBJ1-3, with 7 bases matching TRBD1. The CDR3 sequence is 16 residues long. The ends lost 5 bases at V and 0 bases at J; junction bases unmatched: 7. From germline, CDR1 is MGHRA and CDR2 YSYEKL. DNA of the CDR3: TGCGCCAGCAGCGTAGACAGGGCGTCCTCTGGAAACACCATATATTTT. Its protein product is CASSVDRASSGNTIYF.

The chain recombines TRBV5-1 with TRBJ2-5; the match to TRBD2 covers 7 bases. CDR1 is SGHRS, CDR2 YFSETQ, per germline. V lost 1 base and J lost 0; bases outside the gene matches: 9. The CDR3 spans 17 residues. The CDR3 DNA reads as TGCGCCAGCAGCTTGAGTTCGGGGGGAGGTAACCAAGAGACCCAGTACTTC. Translating gives CASSLSSGGGNQETQYF.

The table lists this clone with a count of one. The rearrangement joins TRBV29-1 to TRBJ2-7; 7 bases align to TRBD1. The CDR3 totals 12 residues. The V gene's germline CDR1 is SQVTM and CDR2 ANQGSEA. V was clipped by 4 bases and J by 3 bases; unmatched bases: 3. CDR3 DNA: TGCAGCGTTGGGCAGGGGGTCTACGAGCAGTACTTC. It codes for CSVGQGVYEQYF.

This clone was counted a single time. The chain couples TRBV7-9 to TRBJ2-7; the match to TRBD1 covers 10 bases. CDR3 size: 15 residues. Germline V CDR1 and CDR2: SEHNR, FQNEAQ (reference sequence). The V segment lost 2 bases and the J segment 2 bases; nucleotides outside the gene matches: 3. CDR3: CASSLPGTGAYEQYF. CDR3 nucleotide sequence: TGTGCCAGCAGCTTACCCGGGACAGGGGCCTACGAGCAGTACTTC. Full variable domain (missing parts from reference TRBV7-9 and TRBJ2-7): DTGVSQNPRHKITKRGQNVTFRCDPISEHNRLYWYRQTLGQGPEFLTYFQNEAQLEKSRLLSDRFSAERPKGSFSTLEIQRTEQGDSAMYLCASSLPGTGAYEQYFGPGTRLTVT.

Note on this clone: This sample also contains other DNA sequences that code for the same CDR3. The chain couples TRBV9 to TRBJ2-1, with 7 bases lining up with TRBD2. Germline lookup yields CDR1 SGDLS and CDR2 YYNGEE. CDR3 length: 14 residues. V trimming: 0 bases; J trimming: 3 bases; junction bases outside the gene matches: 0. CDR3 bases: TGTGCCAGCAGCGTAGGCGGGGGCTACAATGAGCAGTTCTTC. Its protein is CASSVGGGYNEQFF.

This chain joins TRBV14 and TRBJ1-1, with 7 bases aligning to TRBD1. Trimming cost V 4 bases and J 1 base; bases outside gene matches: 6. This CDR3 spans 15 amino acids. CDR1 is SGHDN, CDR2 FVKESK, per germline. CDR3 bases: TGTGCCAGCAGCCGATACAGGGGCCGGAACACTGAAGCTTTCTTT. The encoded protein is CASSRYRGRNTEAFF.

The rearrangement uses TRBV7-8 and TRBJ1-2, with 8 bases aligning to TRBD1. Per the germline V gene, CDR1 is SGHVS and CDR2 is FQNEAQ. J lost 2 bases, V lost 4 bases, and 3 bases had no gene match. The CDR3 is made up of 14 amino acids. The CDR3 DNA sequence: TGTGCCAGCAGCTCTCGACAGGGGAACTATGGCTACACCTTC. Its translation is CASSSRQGNYGYTF.

The J gene is TRBJ1-4, the V gene TRBV30; 9 nucleotides agree with TRBD1. Germline CDR1 reads GTSNPN; CDR2 reads SVGIG (reference sequence). The CDR3 totals 15 residues. V gave up 3 bases and J gave up 7 bases; unmatched junction bases: 9. The CDR3 DNA reads TGTGCCTGGAGCGGACAGGGGTATGGGGGTGAAAAACTGTTTTTT. This encodes CAWSGQGYGGEKLFF.

The chain combines TRBV18 with TRBJ1-2, with D possibly being TRBD1 (5 bases). The CDR3 has 13 residues. Germline assignment: CDR1 KGHSH and CDR2 LQKENI. Between the trimmed V and J ends, which lost 4 bases and 7 bases, there was a span of 13 bases. The CDR3 DNA sequence: TGTGCCAGCTCACAAGGACAAGGGGTTGGCTACACCTTC. Translating it yields CASSQGQGVGYTF.

The rearrangement joins TRBV9 to TRBJ1-2; no clear D gene. The CDR3 totals 12 residues. Trimming took off 1 base at V and 5 bases at J, with 6 bases between the two ends. Per the germline V gene, CDR1 is SGDLS and CDR2 is YYNGEE. The CDR3 loop reads CASSVPRYGYTF. The CDR3 DNA reads TGTGCCAGCAGCGTACCGAGATATGGCTACACCTTC.

The rearrangement joins TRBV19 to TRBJ2-2; TRBD2 matches at 11 bases. Germline values: CDR1 LNHDA, CDR2 SQIVND (reference sequence). Trimming removed 3 bases from V and 5 bases from J; junction bases left unmatched: 8. The CDR3 is made up of 17 amino acids. The CDR3 region is CASSIWGSGRDTGELFF. The CDR3 DNA is TGTGCCAGTAGTATCTGGGGTAGCGGGAGGGATACCGGGGAGCTGTTTTTT.

V gene TRBV7-2 combines with J gene TRBJ1-1, with TRBD1 matching over 7 bases. V was pared by 0 bases and J by 5 bases, with 0 bases of the junction left unmatched. The CDR3 spans 13 residues. Per germline, CDR1 SGHTA and CDR2 FQGNSA. CDR3 amino acids: CASSLADRTEAFF. The CDR3 DNA is TGTGCCAGCAGCTTAGCGGACAGGACTGAAGCTTTCTTT.

In the case of this clone: A read error may account for a junction end that differs from germline. The rearrangement links TRBV13 to TRBJ2-5, with D possibly TRBD2 on 5 matching bases. Germline CDR1 is PRHDT and CDR2 is FYEKMQ (reference sequence). The CDR3 has 15 residues. The CDR3 here is CASSLGRRAVETQYF. The CDR3 nucleotides read TGTGCCAGCAGCCTAGGGAGAAGAGCGGTTGAGACCCAGTACTTC.

This CDR3 reads CASSKQTNYGYTF. Written as DNA, the CDR3 is TGTGCCAGCAGCAAACAGACTAACTATGGCTACACCTTC. V usage is TRBV7-2 and J usage is TRBJ1-2; D gene unclear. Germline CDR1 reads SGHTA; CDR2 reads FQGNSA. V was trimmed by 5 bases and J by 0 bases, leaving 7 bases between them. CDR3 length equals 13 residues.

The chain is built from TRBV11-3 and TRBJ2-5; maybe TRBD1 (5 bases). There are 15 residues in the CDR3. CDR1 and CDR2 from the germline V gene are SGHNT and YENEEA. V lost 4 bases and J lost 3, with 15 bases in between. CDR3 DNA sequence: TGTGCCAGCAGCTCCGGCGGACAAAGGGAAGAGACCCAGTACTTC. It encodes CASSSGGQREETQYF.

A word on this clone: The junction shows a germline mismatch at one end, possibly a read error. V usage is TRBV7-9 and J usage is TRBJ1-2, with 9 nucleotides matching TRBD1. Per the germline V gene, CDR1 is SEHNR and CDR2 is FQNEAQ (reference sequence). CDR3 length: 15 residues. CDR3 amino acids: CSSSRGQGLVDGYTF. The CDR3 region has the DNA TGTTCCAGCAGCAGAGGACAGGGGTTAGTGGATGGCTACACCTTC.

Here the CDR3 reads CASSDRDRVNTEAFF. DNA of the CDR3: TGTGCCAGCAGCGACCGGGACAGGGTGAACACTGAAGCTTTCTTT. The rearrangement uses TRBV13 and TRBJ1-1; 9 nucleotides align to TRBD1. This CDR3 has 15 amino acids. The V gene end was trimmed by 5 bases and the J gene end by 0 bases; junction bases not matched to a gene: 4. CDR1 and CDR2 (germline): PRHDT, FYEKMQ (reference sequence).

CDR3 nucleotides: TGTGCCAGCAGCCGGACAGGAATCAAAAACATTCAGTACTTC. Its translation is CASSRTGIKNIQYF. V is TRBV11-3 and J is TRBJ2-4, with 7 bases matching TRBD1. V shed 5 bases, J shed 3 bases, and the junction held 4 bases outside the gene matches. The CDR3 consists of 14 residues. The germline V gene has CDR1 SGHNT and CDR2 YENEEA. The whole variable domain, remainder taken from reference TRBV11-3 and TRBJ2-4, is EAGVVQSPRYKIIEKKQPVAFWCNPISGHNTLYWYLQNLGQGPELLIRYENEEAVDDSQLPKDRFSAERLKGVDSTLKIQPAELGDSAVYLCASSRTGIKNIQYFGAGTRLSVL.